The T cell receptor (beta chain) described here comes from a study of patients and donors after allogeneic stem cell transplantation. In germline, CDR1 is LGHNA, CDR2 YSLEER. The CDR3 contains 16 residues. Trimming took off 0 bases at V and 1 base at J, with 13 bases between the two ends. TCRdb ran MiXCR on the RT-PCR reads and lists one entry per CDR3 protein. This table has some 92,000 distinct CDR3 sequences, 48% appearing once. The sequence was collected from a human donor who was either an allogeneic HSCT recipient or a stem cell or donor lymphocyte infusion donor (not recorded which). It is not recorded whose cells these are; they may come from a transplant donor. The sample taken for sequencing was blood, either unsorted or a sorted T cell fraction (not recorded which). This chain connects TRBV4-3 to TRBJ2-7, with D unclear. CDR3 protein: CASSQDFAAKSYEQYF. The CDR3 bases are TGCGCCAGCAGCCAAGATTTTGCAGCGAAATCCTACGAGCAGTACTTC.